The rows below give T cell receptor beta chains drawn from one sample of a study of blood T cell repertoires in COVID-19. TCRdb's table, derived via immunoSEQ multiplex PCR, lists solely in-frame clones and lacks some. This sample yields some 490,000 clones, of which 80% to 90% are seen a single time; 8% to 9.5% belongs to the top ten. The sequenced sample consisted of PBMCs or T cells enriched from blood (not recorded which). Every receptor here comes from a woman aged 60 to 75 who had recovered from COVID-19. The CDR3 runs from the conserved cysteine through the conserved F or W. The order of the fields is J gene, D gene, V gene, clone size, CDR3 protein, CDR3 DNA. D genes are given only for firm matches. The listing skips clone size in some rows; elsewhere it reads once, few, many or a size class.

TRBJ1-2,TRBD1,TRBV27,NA,CASSLTGQVNYGYTF,TGTGCCAGCAGTTTAACGGGACAGGTTAACTATGGCTACACCTTC
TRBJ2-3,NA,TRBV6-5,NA,CASSYVAGTDTQYF,TGTGCCAGCAGTTACGTAGCTGGCACAGATACGCAGTATTTT
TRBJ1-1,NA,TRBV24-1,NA,CATSDPHGGMAFF,TGTGCCACCAGTGATCCGCACGGGGGAATGGCTTTCTTT
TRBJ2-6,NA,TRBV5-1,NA,CASRLSLSGANVLTF,TGCGCCAGCAGATTATCCCTCTCTGGGGCCAACGTCCTGACTTTC
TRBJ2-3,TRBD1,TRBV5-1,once,CASRLGTGTDTQYF,TGCGCCAGCAGATTAGGGACAGGTACAGATACGCAGTATTTT
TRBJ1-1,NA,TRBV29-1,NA,CSVVNSGTEAFF,TGCAGCGTTGTAAATTCGGGCACTGAAGCTTTCTTT
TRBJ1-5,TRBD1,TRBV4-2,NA,CASSQLTGGAGQPQHF,TGTGCCAGCAGCCAATTAACAGGGGGCGCAGGGCAGCCCCAGCATTTT
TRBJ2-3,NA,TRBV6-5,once,CASRRESDTQYF,TGTGCCAGCAGACGGGAGTCGGATACGCAGTATTTT
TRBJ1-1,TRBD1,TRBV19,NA,CASRTGQGLMNTEAFF,TGTGCCAGTAGGACGGGACAGGGGCTGATGAACACTGAAGCTTTCTTT
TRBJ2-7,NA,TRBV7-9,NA,CASSPDNTYEQYF,TGTGCCAGCAGCCCGGACAACACCTACGAGCAGTACTTC
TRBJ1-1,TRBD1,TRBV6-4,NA,CASKRDSTRLNTEAFF,TGTGCCAGCAAGAGGGACAGCACGAGGCTGAACACTGAAGCTTTCTTT
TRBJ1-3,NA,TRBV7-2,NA,CASSLAAATGNTIYF,TGTGCCAGCAGCTTAGCGGCGGCCACTGGAAACACCATATATTTT
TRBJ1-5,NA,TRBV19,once,CASSMGPGWNQPQHF,TGTGCCAGTAGTATGGGGCCGGGTTGGAATCAGCCCCAGCATTTT
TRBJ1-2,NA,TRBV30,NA,CAWSVSSYGYTF,TGTGCCTGGAGTGTATCATCCTATGGCTACACCTTC
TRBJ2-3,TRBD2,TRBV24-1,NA,CATSVAGGSTDTQYF,TGTGCCACCAGTGTAGCGGGGGGGTCCACAGATACGCAGTATTTT
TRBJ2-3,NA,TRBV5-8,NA,CASSAGTEITDTQYF,TGTGCCAGCAGCGCCGGGACTGAAATAACAGATACGCAGTATTTT
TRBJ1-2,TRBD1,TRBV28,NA,CASSLSATGTYGYTF,TGTGCCAGCAGTTTATCGGCGACAGGGACCTATGGCTACACCTTC
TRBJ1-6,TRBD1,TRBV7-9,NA,CASSLGTGGFSPLHF,TGTGCCAGCAGCTTGGGAACAGGGGGCTTTTCACCCCTCCACTTT
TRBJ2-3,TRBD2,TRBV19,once,CASSIQGLAGSTDTQYF,TGTGCCAGTAGTATACAGGGACTAGCGGGGTCCACAGATACGCAGTATTTT
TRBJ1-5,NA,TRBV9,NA,CASSVASGGPQHF,TGTGCCAGCAGCGTAGCTTCGGGGGGCCCCCAGCATTTT
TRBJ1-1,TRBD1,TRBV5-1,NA,CASSSDRDVTEAFF,TGCGCCAGCAGCTCGGACAGGGATGTCACTGAAGCTTTCTTT
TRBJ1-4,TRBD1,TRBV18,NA,CASSPPGQGRGEKLFF,TGTGCCAGCTCACCTCCGGGACAGGGAAGAGGGGAAAAACTGTTTTTT
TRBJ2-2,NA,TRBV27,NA,CASRPYTGANTGELFF,TGTGCCAGCAGACCCTACACAGGAGCCAACACCGGGGAGCTGTTTTTT
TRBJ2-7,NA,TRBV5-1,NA,CASSLGASYEQYF,TGCGCCAGCAGCTTGGGGGCCTCCTACGAGCAGTACTTC
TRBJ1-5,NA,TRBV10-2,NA,CASSELSWGNQPQHF,TGCGCCAGCAGTGAACTATCATGGGGCAATCAGCCCCAGCATTTT